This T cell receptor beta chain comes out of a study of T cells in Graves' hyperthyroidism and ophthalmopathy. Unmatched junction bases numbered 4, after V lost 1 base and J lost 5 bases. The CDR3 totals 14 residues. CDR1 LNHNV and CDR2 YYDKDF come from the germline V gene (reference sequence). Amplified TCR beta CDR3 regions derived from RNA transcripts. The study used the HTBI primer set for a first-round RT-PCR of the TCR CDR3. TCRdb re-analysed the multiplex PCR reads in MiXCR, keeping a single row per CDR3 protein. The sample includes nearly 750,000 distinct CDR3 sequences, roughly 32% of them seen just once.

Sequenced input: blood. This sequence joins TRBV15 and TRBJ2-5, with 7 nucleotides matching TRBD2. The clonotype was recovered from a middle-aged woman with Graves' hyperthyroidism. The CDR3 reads CATSRGGLRETQYF. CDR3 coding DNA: TGTGCCACCAGCAGAGGGGGACTAAGGGAGACCCAGTACTTC.